A single T cell receptor (beta chain) is shown here with its context. Trimming shortened V by 4 bases and J by 6 bases, and 15 bases separated the two germline ends. The CDR3 sequence is 14 residues long. Germline CDR1 KGHSH, CDR2 LQKENI. This record belongs to a study of cytotoxic CD8 clonotypes in ibrutinib-treated CLL. For the study at large: Investigators collected response samples after a median 12 months of treatment, range 6 to 36. The samples contained 255,043 productive templates on average. They also contained an average of 94,082 productive rearrangements.

Clones were sequenced by immunoSEQ multiplex PCR, and TCRdb holds only the in-frame ones, with some missing. There are 250,000 to 350,000 clones in the sample; approximately 79% occur only once, and roughly 5% lies in the top ten. The V call is TRBV18, the J call TRBJ1-2, with a weak D call TRBD1 (5 bases). The sequence was obtained from a human donor with chronic lymphocytic leukemia. This material consisted of PBMCs, taken at disease progression, from a patient treated with ibrutinib. CDR3 amino acids: CASSHRNSGDGYTF. In nucleotides, the CDR3 is TGTGCCAGCTCACACCGGAACTCGGGGGATGGCTACACCTTC.